This entry describes one T cell receptor beta chain. Its specificity is not known. The CDR3 is made up of 15 amino acids. CDR1 is SGHNT, CDR2 YYREEE, per germline (reference sequence). V gave up 3 bases and J gave up 7 bases, with 20 bases separating them. This sample is drawn from a study of Tregs in tolerant kidney transplant recipients. Study results and caveats: Tolerant patients' donor-specific Tregs expanded beyond overall Tregs, suggesting antigen-driven growth.

TCRdb keeps only in-frame clones here, not all; method: immunoSEQ multiplex PCR. Seen here are 85,000 to 100,000 clones, over 85% observed once, and the top ten hold approximately 0.5%. Unstimulated Tregs (CD4+CD25+CD127-) and CD4+CD25- non-Tregs were sorted from PBMCs. The receptor was derived from a human donor who received a combined kidney and bone marrow transplant. The input for sequencing was CD4+ T cells from blood, taken before the transplant. This chain links TRBV5-4 with TRBJ2-7, with a tentative D call TRBD2 (6 bases). The CDR3 is CASSSRLVAEGEQYF. CDR3 sequence (DNA): TGTGCCAGCAGCTCGAGACTAGTCGCAGAAGGAGAGCAGTACTTC.